The clone carrying this TCR beta chain was counted between two and nine times. The antigen remains unidentified. This sample is part of a study of naive and memory T cell subsets. The study, taken as a whole, reports: TCR transcript changes with activation or differentiation may affect this RNA method.

The germline V and J ends were trimmed by 1 base and 1 base, with 11 bases remaining between them. Germline V lookup: CDR1 DFQATT, CDR2 SNEGSKA (reference sequence). This CDR3 contains 15 residues. A UMI-containing oligonucleotide was joined by 3' ligation to the TCR cDNA template. Whole-blood samples were more than 2 ml of peripheral blood from healthy adult volunteers. Cells were not sorted; total RNA input targeted about 1 to 1000 ng. Amplification of ligated cDNA took four PCR rounds with SP2 and nested alpha and beta constant primers. Using its own MiXCR run on the 5' RACE reads, TCRdb lists one record per CDR3 protein. The data contain 55,000 to 65,000 distinct CDR3 sequences, around 8% of them singletons.

The chain combines TRBV20-1 with TRBJ2-4; a possible D gene is TRBD1 (6 bases). This sequence originates from a female donor in good health. The chain's CDR3 is CSARGVGQAKNIQYF. In DNA, the CDR3 is TGCAGTGCTAGAGGTGTAGGACAGGCCAAAAACATTCAGTACTTC.